This TCR beta chain was documented in a study of a mutant IDH1 vaccine in newly diagnosed glioma. As for the study in general: Patients were started on vaccination 4-6 weeks after radiotherapy alone, or with temozolomide cycles. Mean patient age was around 40 years; approximately 62% were male and 37.5% female.

Comment on this clone: The antigen is unknown.

Stated time point: week 11, during vaccination. Vaccine doses each comprised 300 ug of mutant IDH1 20-mer peptide, with topical imiquimod. Assay: immunoSEQ multiplex PCR; the TCRdb copy retains only in-frame clones and omits some. The table shows 110,000 or so clones, with almost 90% occurring only once. Study results and caveats: Detectable vaccine-induced immune responses arose in roughly 93% of patients.

The sample was PBMCs, taken from a glioma patient whose treatment included an IDH1 peptide vaccine. The clonotype comes from a woman between 45 and 60 years old with glioma.

In DNA form, the CDR3 reads TGTGCCAGCAGTTACGGACGAGCAGATACGCAGTATTTT. Translation gives CASSYGRADTQYF. The chain carries TRBV27 and TRBJ2-3, with D unresolved. Between the trimmed V and J ends, which lost 4 bases and 4 bases, there was a span of 9 bases. Germline V gene lookup returns CDR1 MNHEY and CDR2 SMNVEV (reference sequence). This CDR3 has 13 residues.